The 21 T cell receptor beta chains reported below all come from one sample, sequenced in a study of cytomegalovirus exposure and HLA in healthy donors. PCR involved 60 Vbeta and 13 Jbeta primers. TCRdb's table, derived via immunoSEQ multiplex PCR, lists solely in-frame clones and lacks some. Among more than 95,000 clones listed, roughly 9.1% were seen once. Sequenced: PBMCs. These receptors were taken from a man aged 40-49 years in good health and CMV-seropositive.

This clone has a handful of counts. The chain links TRBV4-3 to TRBJ1-5, with D possibly being TRBD1 (6 bases). V was shortened by 0 bases and J by 6 bases, with 12 bases between the two germline ends. This CDR3 has 15 amino acids. Germline lookup yields CDR1 LGHNA and CDR2 YSLEER. CDR3 nucleotide sequence: TGCGCCAGCAGCCAAGATTTTGGGGGCGGTCAGCCCCAGCATTTT. Protein: CASSQDFGGGQPQHF.

The chain combines TRBV6-6 with TRBJ1-2; 10 positions match TRBD1. Germline V gives CDR1 MNHNY, CDR2 SVGAGI (reference sequence). This CDR3 spans 13 amino acids. Trimming took 7 bases from V and 4 from J; bases not matched to a gene: 3. The CDR3 DNA follows: TGTGCCAGCAACGGACAGGGGGGCTATGGCTACACCTTC. Its translation: CASNGQGGYGYTF.

This clone was counted a few times. This chain connects TRBV10-2 to TRBJ1-5; tentatively, D is TRBD1 (5 bases). CDR3 length: 14 amino acids. The V end was cut by 6 bases, the J end by 3 bases, with 12 bases between. Looked up from germline, CDR1 is WSHSY and CDR2 is SAAADI. DNA of the CDR3: TGCGCCAGCAGGATAGACAGTACCAATCAGCCCCAGCATTTT. Protein: CASRIDSTNQPQHF.

This clone was picked up a small number of times. The rearrangement joins TRBV10-1 to TRBJ2-1, with a weak D call TRBD1 (6 bases). Germline CDR1 is WNHNN and CDR2 is SYGVQD (reference sequence). This CDR3 contains 16 residues. V lost 6 bases, J lost 5 bases, and 20 bases lay in between. The CDR3 bases are TGCGCCAGCAGGGACTTGGGTTCAGGGGTAGACAATGAGCAGTTCTTC. Amino acid sequence: CASRDLGSGVDNEQFF.

This chain joins TRBV9 and TRBJ2-5; 10 positions agree with TRBD2. After removal of 1 base from V and 0 bases from J, the junction contained 3 bases not matched to a gene. The CDR3 consists of 16 residues. The germline V gene encodes CDR1 SGDLS and CDR2 YYNGEE. CDR3 DNA sequence: TGTGCCAGCAGCGTACGCACTAGCGGGGACCAAGAGACCCAGTACTTC. It translates to CASSVRTSGDQETQYF.

The V call is TRBV27, the J call TRBJ2-7, with D possibly TRBD2 on 6 matching bases. The CDR3 is 13 residues long. In germline, CDR1 is MNHEY, CDR2 SMNVEV (reference sequence). Trimming removed 8 bases from V and 1 base from J, with 12 bases in between. The CDR3 is CASRTGVSYEQYF. CDR3 DNA sequence: TGTGCCAGCCGGACGGGAGTATCCTACGAGCAGTACTTC.

This clone occurred a few times. This chain links TRBV6-1 with TRBJ1-5, with 7 nucleotides matching TRBD1. Germline V gene lookup returns CDR1 MNHNS and CDR2 SASEGT. Trimming at V came to 3 bases and at J to 3 bases, leaving 5 bases not matched to a gene. CDR3 length: 15 amino acids. The CDR3 protein is CASSEGQIPNQPQHF. In DNA form, the CDR3 reads TGTGCCAGCAGTGAGGGACAGATACCCAATCAGCCCCAGCATTTT.

This clone was counted only a few times. J is TRBJ2-3 and V is TRBV5-1; perhaps TRBD2 as D (6 bases). Per germline, CDR1 SGHRS and CDR2 YFSETQ. With 10 bases removed from V and 1 base from J, the gap between germline ends came to 16 bases. The CDR3 extends over 14 amino acids. CDR3 DNA: TGCGCCGACCGGGACTCCCCGGGCACAGATACGCAGTATTTT. Protein product: CADRDSPGTDTQYF.

This chain joins TRBV28 and TRBJ2-7; D possibly corresponds to TRBD2 (7 bases). Germline values: CDR1 MDHEN, CDR2 SYDVKM. The ends were cut back, 2 bases at V and 4 bases at J, with 12 bases in the middle. CDR3 length equals 14 residues. DNA for the CDR3: TGTGCCAGCAGTTTAGGGGGGAGGGGGTACGAGCAGTACTTC. It is translated as CASSLGGRGYEQYF.

A remark on this clone: Because it lacks the conserved phenylalanine or tryptophan at the end, this CDR3 is likely a read error. The rearrangement uses TRBV7-9 and TRBJ2-7; D gene ambiguous. The ends were cut back, 4 bases at V and 6 bases at J, with 13 bases in the middle. The CDR3 is 13 residues long. The germline V gene has CDR1 SEHNR and CDR2 FQNEAQ (reference sequence). The CDR3 here is CASSSGTSSEQYL. The CDR3 DNA reads TGTGCCAGCAGCTCTGGAACGTCCAGCGAGCAGTACCTC.

This clone was counted only a few times. This chain links TRBV6-4 with TRBJ2-7; perhaps TRBD2 as D (7 bases). The length of the CDR3 is 11 residues. Trimming stripped 9 bases from V and 5 bases from J, with 11 bases between. The germline V gene encodes CDR1 MRHNA and CDR2 SNTAGT. The chain's CDR3 is CARGGADEQYF. CDR3 nucleotide sequence: TGTGCCAGGGGGGGGGCCGACGAGCAGTACTTC.

This clone was observed a few times. CDR3 amino acids: CASSQDSGGDPHETQYF. The CDR3 DNA is TGCGCCAGCAGCCAAGATTCTGGCGGGGACCCGCACGAGACCCAGTACTTC. This chain joins TRBV4-1 and TRBJ2-5; TRBD2 is a possible D gene (6 bases). This CDR3 is 17 amino acids long. Germline V gene sequence: CDR1 MGHRA, CDR2 YSYEKL. The ends were cut back, 0 bases at V and 5 bases at J, with 19 bases in the middle.

This clone was observed a handful of times. V gene TRBV20-1 combines with J gene TRBJ2-7; possibly TRBD1 for D (5 bases). Trimming removed 3 bases from V and 3 bases from J, with 6 bases in between. The CDR3 has 11 amino acids. Germline CDR1 and CDR2: DFQATT and SNEGSKA (reference sequence). CDR3 DNA sequence: TGCAGTGCTAGTCAGGGCTACGAGCAGTACTTC. It specifies CSASQGYEQYF.

This clone was seen only a few times. This rearrangement joins TRBV29-1 to TRBJ1-4, with D unclear. Germline V CDR1 and CDR2: SQVTM, ANQGSEA. The germline V and J ends were trimmed by 6 bases and 8 bases, with 13 bases remaining between them. The CDR3 has 12 residues. CDR3: CSVAGFREKLFF. CDR3 DNA: TGCAGCGTCGCGGGATTCAGGGAAAAACTGTTTTTT.

This chain joins TRBV4-2 and TRBJ2-3; 9 positions match TRBD2. Germline CDR1 is LGHNA and CDR2 is YNFKEQ. The CDR3 runs 16 residues. V shed 0 bases, J shed 8 bases, and the junction held 9 bases outside the gene matches. The CDR3 here is CASSQELAGAGGTQYF. CDR3 nucleotides: TGTGCCAGCAGCCAAGAGTTAGCGGGAGCGGGCGGTACGCAGTATTTT.

This clone showed up just a few times. Here the CDR3 DNA reads TGTGCCAGCAGCTTAATCGGCAGCGTATACACTGAAGCTTTCTTT. Protein: CASSLIGSVYTEAFF. This sequence joins TRBV7-9 and TRBJ1-1; D gene uncertain. The CDR3 has 15 amino acids. V lost 2 bases, J lost 3 bases, and 13 bases lay in between. Germline V lookup: CDR1 SEHNR, CDR2 FQNEAQ (reference sequence). Full variable domain (rest looked up from reference TRBV7-9 and TRBJ1-1): DTGVSQNPRHKITKRGQNVTFRCDPISEHNRLYWYRQTLGQGPEFLTYFQNEAQLEKSRLLSDRFSAERPKGSFSTLEIQRTEQGDSAMYLCASSLIGSVYTEAFFGQGTRLTVV.

The table lists this clone with a few counts. V usage is TRBV30 and J usage is TRBJ1-4; D is unclear. V was shortened by 2 bases and J by 5 bases, with 3 bases between the two germline ends. This CDR3 contains 11 residues. Germline V gene lookup returns CDR1 GTSNPN and CDR2 SVGIG (reference sequence). CDR3 region: CAWSSNEKLFF. CDR3 DNA: TGTGCCTGGAGTAGCAATGAAAAACTGTTTTTT.

This sequence joins TRBV5-1 and TRBJ2-1; the D gene is possibly TRBD2 (6 bases). The V gene's germline CDR1 is SGHRS and CDR2 YFSETQ. Deletions cut 2 bases from V and 7 bases from J, with 16 bases between. The CDR3 spans 15 residues. CDR3 region: CASSFLRGSGNEQFF. For the CDR3, the DNA is TGCGCCAGCAGCTTCCTCCGGGGAAGCGGGAATGAGCAGTTCTTC.

The sample holds a few counts of this clone. The chain joins TRBV7-5 to TRBJ2-5; the tabulated D call, TRBD1, remains unverified against the DNA. TRBV7-5 is a listed pseudogene. This CDR3 has 14 amino acids. The CDR3: CARSLEWQQETQYF. CDR3 coding DNA: TGTGCCAGAAGCTTAGAATGGCAGCAAGAGACCCAGTACTTC.

This clone was detected only a few times. This chain joins TRBV5-6 and TRBJ2-7; the match to TRBD1 covers 9 bases. This CDR3 comprises 14 residues. The germline V gene has CDR1 SGHDT and CDR2 YYEEEE. The ends lost 7 bases at V and 7 bases at J; junction bases unmatched: 12. Here the CDR3 reads CASASGTGLEEQYF. Here the CDR3 DNA reads TGTGCCAGCGCCTCCGGGACAGGGCTTGAGGAGCAGTACTTC.

The chain carries TRBV7-9 and TRBJ1-1, with 7 positions matching TRBD1. Germline CDR1 SEHNR, CDR2 FQNEAQ (reference sequence). J gave up 5 bases and V 6 bases, and 6 bases lay outside the gene matches. The CDR3 runs 13 residues. The CDR3 bases are TGTGCCAGCAGTCGACAGGGAAGAACTGAAGCTTTCTTT. This codes for CASSRQGRTEAFF.